The clone carrying this T cell receptor beta chain was counted many times. Its antigen is unidentified. TCR beta CDR3 amplification from genomic DNA was performed by two-round multiplex PCR. Used in first-round PCR were primers specific to each TRBV and TRBJ gene. Via MiXCR, TCRdb re-called the multiplex PCR reads, giving one row per CDR3 protein. The profile shows fewer than 40,000 distinct CDR3 sequences, 25% to 40% of them singletons. This record comes from a study of prognosis after radiotherapy for stage I lung cancer. Study outcomes and limitations: Post-therapy Shannon entropy was lower in patients developing distant metastases following stereotactic body radiation therapy.

This sequence originates from a donor of 50 years or more with non-small cell lung cancer. The sample in question was PBMCs, obtained before or after stereotactic body radiation therapy (not recorded which).

CDR3: CASSQGDTDTQYF. The CDR3 bases are TGTGCCAGCAGCCAAGGCGATACAGATACGCAGTATTTT. The chain carries TRBV4-2 and TRBJ2-3; D is ambiguous. Germline CDR1 and CDR2: LGHNA and YNFKEQ. V lost 1 base to trimming and J lost 3 bases, with 5 bases between them. The CDR3 contains 13 residues.